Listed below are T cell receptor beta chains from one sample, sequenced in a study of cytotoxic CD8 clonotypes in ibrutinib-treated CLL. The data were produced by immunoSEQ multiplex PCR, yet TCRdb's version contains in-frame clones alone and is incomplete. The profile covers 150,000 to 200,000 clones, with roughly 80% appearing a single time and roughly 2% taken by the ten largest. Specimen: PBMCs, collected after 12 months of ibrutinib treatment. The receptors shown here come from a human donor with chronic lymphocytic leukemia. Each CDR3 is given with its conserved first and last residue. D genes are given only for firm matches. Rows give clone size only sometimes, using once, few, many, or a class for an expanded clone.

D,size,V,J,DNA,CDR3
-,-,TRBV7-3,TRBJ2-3,TGTGCCAGCAGCTACTACACAGATACGCAGTATTTT,CASSYYTDTQYF
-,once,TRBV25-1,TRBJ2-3,TGTGCCAGCAGTGAATACACTACGAGCACAGATACGCAGTATTTT,CASSEYTTSTDTQYF
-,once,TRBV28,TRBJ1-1,TGTGCCAGCAGTGTCGGGGGGAACACTGAAGCTTTCTTT,CASSVGGNTEAFF
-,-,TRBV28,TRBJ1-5,TGTGCCAGCAGTTTAGAAAAAGTAGCCCAATATCAGCCCCAGCATTTT,CASSLEKVAQYQPQHF
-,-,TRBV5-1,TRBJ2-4,TGCGCCAGCAGCTTGACGGGGGATCCCTCCTCCGACATTCAGTACTTC,CASSLTGDPSSDIQYF
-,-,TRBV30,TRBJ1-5,TGTGCCTGGAGTCAACAGGGAGGCAATCAGCCCCAGCATTTT,CAWSQQGGNQPQHF
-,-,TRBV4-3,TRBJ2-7,TGCGCCAGCAGCCCCCGGAGGGGAGACTACGAGCAGTACTTC,CASSPRRGDYEQYF
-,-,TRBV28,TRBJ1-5,TGTGCCAACCCCGGAGGGCAGGGTGACGTTCAGCCCCAGCATTTT,CANPGGQGDVQPQHF
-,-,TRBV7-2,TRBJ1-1,TGTGCCAGCAGCCCCTATATCCTCCACACTGAAGCTTTCTTT,CASSPYILHTEAFF
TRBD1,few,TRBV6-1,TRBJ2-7,TGTGCCAGCAGCGTGGGACAGGGCGGCTACGAGCAGTACTTC,CASSVGQGGYEQYF
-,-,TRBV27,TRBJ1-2,TGTGCCAGCAGCCCTGGGGGGGGCGTTGGCTATGGCTACACCTTC,CASSPGGGVGYGYTF
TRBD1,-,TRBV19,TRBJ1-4,TGTGCCAGTACCCCACGTAGGTACAGGGGGGTTGAAAAACTGTTTTTT,CASTPRRYRGVEKLFF
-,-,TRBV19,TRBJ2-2,TGTGCCAGTAGTATAGATCGGACAAGGGCGGAGGAGCTGTTTTTT,CASSIDRTRAEELFF
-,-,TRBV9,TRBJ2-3,TGTGCCAGCAGTCGTTCTAGCACAGATACGCAGTATTTT,CASSRSSTDTQYF
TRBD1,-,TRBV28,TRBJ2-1,TGTGCCAGCAGTAGGACAGGTAGTCAACGTGAGCAGTTCTTC,CASSRTGSQREQFF
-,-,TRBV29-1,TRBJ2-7,TGCAGCGCGGGGCGGAGCTCCTACGAGCAGTACTTC,CSAGRSSYEQYF
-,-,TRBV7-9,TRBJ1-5,TGTGCCAGCAGCTTAGGACAGAATCAGCCCCAGCATTTT,CASSLGQNQPQHF
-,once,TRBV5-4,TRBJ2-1,TGTGCCAGCAGCTCCGCCTCGGGGGGCGCTTGGAATGAGCAGTTCTTC,CASSSASGGAWNEQFF
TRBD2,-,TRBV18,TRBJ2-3,TGTGCCAGCTCGGACCAGCGGGGCCGCACAGATACGCAGTATTTT,CASSDQRGRTDTQYF
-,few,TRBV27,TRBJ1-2,TGTGCCAGCAGGACCGGGACGCGAGCCTATGGCTACACCTTC,CASRTGTRAYGYTF
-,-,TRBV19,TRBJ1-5,TGTGCCAGTAGTTACCCCTCCGGACCTGGCAATCAGCCCCAGCATTTT,CASSYPSGPGNQPQHF
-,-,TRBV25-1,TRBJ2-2,TGTGCCAGACGGGAATTGAACACCGGGGAGCTGTTTTTT,CARRELNTGELFF
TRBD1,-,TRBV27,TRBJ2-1,TGTGCCAGCAGTTGGTACAGGGGGGAGTCGAATGAGCAGTTCTTC,CASSWYRGESNEQFF
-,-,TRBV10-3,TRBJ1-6,TGTGCCATCAGTCGGGGGGTTAATTCACCCCTCCACTTT,CAISRGVNSPLHF
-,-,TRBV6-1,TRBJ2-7,TGTGCCAGCAGTGAAGCTTCCAGGGTGGGGAGGCAGTACTTC,CASSEASRVGRQYF
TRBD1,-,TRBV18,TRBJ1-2,TGTGCCAGCTCACGCGGACAGGTGGGGACTAACTATGGCTACACCTTC,CASSRGQVGTNYGYTF
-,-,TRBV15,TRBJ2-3,TGTGCCACCAGCAGAGATAGCCTAGCCAGCACAGATACGCAGTATTTT,CATSRDSLASTDTQYF
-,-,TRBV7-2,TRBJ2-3,TGTGCCAGCAGCTTATCGAGAGGGGGGGGCACAGATACGCAGTATTTT,CASSLSRGGGTDTQYF
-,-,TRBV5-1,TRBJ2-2,TGCGCCACCTCAACTGGGCAGGGGAATATCGCCGGGGAGCTGTTTTTT,CATSTGQGNIAGELFF
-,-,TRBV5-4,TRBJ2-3,TGTGCCAGCAGCTTGGCACCCGAACTAAGCACAGATACGCAGTATTTT,CASSLAPELSTDTQYF
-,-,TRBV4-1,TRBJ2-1,TGCGCCAGCAGCCCTACTGGGGTTGCCTACAATGAGCAGTTCTTC,CASSPTGVAYNEQFF
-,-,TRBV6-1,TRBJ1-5,TGTGCCAGCAGTGAAGTCGGAAGGGGTTATAGCAATCAGCCCCAGCATTTT,CASSEVGRGYSNQPQHF
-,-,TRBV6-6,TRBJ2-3,TGTGCCAGCACCTTGAGCACAGATACGCAGTATTTT,CASTLSTDTQYF
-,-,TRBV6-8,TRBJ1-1,TGTGCCAGCAAGCGACCGGGGCCGAACACTGAAGCTTTCTTT,CASKRPGPNTEAFF
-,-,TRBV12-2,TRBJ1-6,TGTGCAAGTCGGACAAGGACAGGGCAACCCCTCCACTTT,CASRTRTGQPLHF
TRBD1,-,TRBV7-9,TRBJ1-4,TGTGCCAGCAGCTATCGGACAGGGCGACTACGTGGAGGAGAAAAACTGTTTTTT,CASSYRTGRLRGGEKLFF
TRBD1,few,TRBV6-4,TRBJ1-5,TGTGCCAGCAGTGAACGGGGGACAGTCCCAATAAATAGCAATCAGCCCCAGCATTTT,CASSERGTVPINSNQPQHF
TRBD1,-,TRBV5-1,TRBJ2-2,TGCGCCAGCAGCCCCCGGGACAGAAACACCGGGGAGCTGTTTTTT,CASSPRDRNTGELFF
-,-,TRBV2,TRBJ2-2,TGTGCCAGCAGTTTCGGCTCAAGGACCGGGGAGCTGTTTTTT,CASSFGSRTGELFF
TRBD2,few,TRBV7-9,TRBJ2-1,TGTGCCAGCAGCCCCGGGACTAGCGGGGGCCCGTACCTTTACAATGAGCAGTTCTTC,CASSPGTSGGPYLYNEQFF
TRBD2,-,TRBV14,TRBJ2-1,TGTGCCAGCAGCCAAGGAGCGGGGAGCTCCTACAATGAGCAGTTCTTC,CASSQGAGSSYNEQFF
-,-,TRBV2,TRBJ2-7,TGTGCCAGCAGTGGCGGTGGTTCCTACGAGCAGTACTTC,CASSGGGSYEQYF
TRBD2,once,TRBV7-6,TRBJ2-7,TGTGCCAGCAGCTGGAGCGGGGGGACCGCGTACTTC,CASSWSGGTAYF
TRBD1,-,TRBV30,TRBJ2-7,TGTGCCTGGAGCTGGGGACAGGGGACGAACGAGCAGTACTTC,CAWSWGQGTNEQYF
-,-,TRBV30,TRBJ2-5,TGTGCCTGGAACACGGGCCCAGATCGGCCCCAGTACTTC,CAWNTGPDRPQYF
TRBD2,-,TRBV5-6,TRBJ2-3,TGTGCCAGCAGCTTGCCCGGGACTAGGGGCACAGATACGCAGTATTTT,CASSLPGTRGTDTQYF
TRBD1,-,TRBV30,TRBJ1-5,TGTGCCTGGAGGATCGGGACAGGGGGCTTTCAGCCCCAGCATTTT,CAWRIGTGGFQPQHF
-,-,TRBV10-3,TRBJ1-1,TGTGCCATCTCACCGGGGTTGAGTGAAGCTTTCTTT,CAISPGLSEAFF
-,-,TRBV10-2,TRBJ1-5,TGCGCCAGCAGTGAAGCAGGGGAGGGTCAGCCCCAGCATTTT,CASSEAGEGQPQHF
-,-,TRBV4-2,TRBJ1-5,TGTGCCAGCAGCCGAGTCGGACAGCAGCTCAATCAGCCCCAGCATTTT,CASSRVGQQLNQPQHF